This T cell receptor (beta chain) appears in the sequencing data of a study of blood T cell repertoires in COVID-19. Across the whole study: Whether acute or convalescent, the COVID-19 samples came from the United States, Italy and Spain. The analysed material was cDNA or gDNA that came from T cells, B-cell-depleted T cells, or PBMCs.

In the study's own analysis: How many nucleated cells were present was estimated from reference gene primer amplification. Only in-frame clones appear in the TCRdb table, and some are missing; sequencing was by immunoSEQ multiplex PCR. D and trimming were read from the DNA, whereas the V and J calls and clone size are those reported in that table. The table includes around 40,000 clones, around 80% detected once. The V gene lost 4 bases and the J gene lost 1 base, with 11 bases spanning the gap. CDR1 and CDR2 (germline): SGHTS, YDEGEE. CDR3 length: 14 amino acids. Sequenced material: peripheral blood. The TCR was taken from an elderly man with active or convalescent COVID-19. This rearrangement joins TRBV5-8 to TRBJ1-1; D gene uncertain. The CDR3 spells CASSPGLGNTEAFF. Here the CDR3 DNA reads TGTGCCAGCAGCCCGGGATTAGGGAACACTGAAGCTTTCTTT.